Shown below are 18 T cell receptor beta chains from a single sample sequenced in a study of STAT5B mutations in CD4+ large granular lymphocyte leukemia. Clones were read by immunoSEQ multiplex PCR, and TCRdb kept only the in-frame ones, dropping some. This sample yields about 30,000 clones, of which 70% to 85% are seen a single time; under 2.5% belongs to the top ten. The sequenced material came from CD4+ T cells from blood buffy coats. The receptor set was obtained from a human donor in good health.

The CDR3 DNA sequence: TGTGCCAGTAGTATCGACAGGGGGCTAAAAGTCCTCCACTTT. Translating gives CASSIDRGLKVLHF. This chain links TRBV19 with TRBJ1-6, with 10 positions matching TRBD1. The CDR3 covers 14 residues. The junction had 8 bases not matched to a gene; V was cut back by 3 bases and J by 15 bases. Germline CDR1 is LNHDA and CDR2 is SQIVND (reference sequence). Based on the CDR3 plus reference TRBV19 and TRBJ1-6, the full variable domain is DGGITQSPKYLFRKEGQNVTLSCEQNLNHDAMYWYRQDPGQGLRLIYYSQIVNDFQKGDIAEGYSVSREKKESFPLTVTSAQKNPTAFYLCASSIDRGLKVLHFGNGTRLTVT.

CDR3 sequence: CSVTAKNIQYF. The CDR3, as DNA: TGCAGTGTAACAGCAAAAAACATTCAGTACTTC. The chain joins TRBV20-1 to TRBJ2-4; D ambiguous. CDR1 and CDR2 from the germline V gene are DFQATT and SNEGSKA (reference sequence). V lost 7 bases to trimming and J lost 4 bases, with 8 bases between them. The CDR3 totals 11 residues.

The rearrangement links TRBV5-4 to TRBJ2-5, with a tentative D call TRBD1 (5 bases). The CDR3 is 13 amino acids. The V and J ends lost 6 bases and 2 bases respectively, with 11 bases between them. Germline CDR1 SGHNT, CDR2 YYREEE (reference sequence). CDR3 amino acids: CASTWGRQETQYF. In DNA form, the CDR3 reads TGTGCCAGCACCTGGGGCCGGCAAGAGACCCAGTACTTC.

The J gene is TRBJ1-1, the V gene TRBV11-2; 7 bases align to TRBD1. Germline CDR1 and CDR2: SGHAT and FQNNGV. The CDR3 length is 13 residues. V lost 5 bases, J lost 5 bases, and 5 bases stayed unmatched. The CDR3 is CASSLQGFTEAFF. The CDR3 nucleotides are TGTGCCAGCAGCCTACAGGGGTTTACTGAAGCTTTCTTT.

J is TRBJ2-1 and V is TRBV5-1, with 7 bases fitting TRBD2. The CDR3 sequence is 15 residues long. The germline CDR1 and CDR2 sequences are SGHRS and YFSETQ. After removal of 0 bases from V and 2 bases from J, the junction contained 2 bases not matched to a gene. CDR3 region: CASSLAGGTYNEQFF. CDR3 coding DNA: TGCGCCAGCAGCTTGGCGGGGGGAACCTACAATGAGCAGTTCTTC.

This clone has just one count. The J gene is TRBJ1-2, the V gene TRBV29-1, with 7 bases fitting TRBD1. In germline, CDR1 is SQVTM, CDR2 ANQGSEA. The CDR3 extends over 13 amino acids. Trimming took 4 bases from V and 3 from J; bases not matched to a gene: 5. The CDR3 DNA is TGCAGCGTTGCCCCTACAGGGGACTATGGCTACACCTTC. Its translation: CSVAPTGDYGYTF.

The chain is built from TRBV5-1 and TRBJ2-7; D perhaps matches TRBD1 (5 bases). Germline CDR1 SGHRS, CDR2 YFSETQ. The CDR3 covers 15 residues. The germline V and J ends were trimmed by 7 bases and 5 bases, with 22 bases remaining between them. The chain's CDR3 is CASSLEIGKGNEQYF. CDR3 bases: TGCGCCAGCTCCCTGGAGATCGGAAAGGGGAACGAGCAGTACTTC.

This rearrangement joins TRBV7-9 to TRBJ2-1; TRBD2 aligns across 8 bases. The J segment lost 5 bases and the V segment lost 5 bases, leaving 14 bases of the junction unmatched. The CDR3 totals 17 residues. Germline V gene data show CDR1 as SEHNR and CDR2 as FQNEAQ (reference sequence). CDR3 nucleotides: TGTGCCAGCAGCCTGCCCCCGACTAGCGCGATAGACAATGAGCAGTTCTTC. Its protein product is CASSLPPTSAIDNEQFF.

In nucleotides, the CDR3 is TGTGCCAGTAGTCTCAGGAGGACTGAAGCTTTCTTT. Translation: CASSLRRTEAFF. The rearrangement joins TRBV19 to TRBJ1-1, with unresolved D. The CDR3 is 12 amino acids. Trimming shortened V by 5 bases and J by 5 bases, and 9 bases separated the two germline ends. Germline V lookup: CDR1 LNHDA, CDR2 SQIVND (reference sequence).

This CDR3 is CSVEPRGSHGYTF. The CDR3 nucleotides are TGCAGCGTTGAACCCAGGGGTTCCCATGGCTACACCTTC. The chain uses TRBV29-1 and TRBJ1-2, with a possible D match to TRBD1 (6 bases). Trimming cost V 2 bases and J 6 bases, with 13 bases left between them. Germline loops: CDR1 SQVTM, CDR2 ANQGSEA. The CDR3 has 13 residues.

The rearrangement joins TRBV7-9 to TRBJ2-2, with 10 nucleotides matching TRBD1. The germline V gene has CDR1 SEHNR and CDR2 FQNEAQ (reference sequence). CDR3 size: 18 residues. V gave up 5 bases and J gave up 3 bases; unmatched junction bases: 12. For the CDR3, the DNA is TGTGCCAGCAGCCCCACCCGCCGGGACAGGGGTTACACCGGGGAGCTGTTTTTT. This sequence encodes CASSPTRRDRGYTGELFF.

The chain is built from TRBV5-1 and TRBJ2-2; 13 bases match TRBD2. This CDR3 is 18 amino acids long. The germline gives CDR1 SGHRS, CDR2 YFSETQ. J lost 5 bases, V lost 2 bases, and 9 bases had no gene match. Here the CDR3 reads CASSFPLAGGPRTGELFF. The CDR3 bases are TGCGCCAGCAGCTTCCCACTAGCGGGGGGGCCTCGGACCGGGGAGCTGTTTTTT.

The rearrangement links TRBV6-1 to TRBJ1-5; D perhaps matches TRBD1 (6 bases). The CDR3 covers 16 residues. The V gene lost 1 base and the J gene lost 1 base, with 11 bases spanning the gap. Germline lookup yields CDR1 MNHNS and CDR2 SASEGT. CDR3 sequence (DNA): TGTGCCAGCAGTGAAGGAGGAGGGGGAAGCAATCAGCCCCAGCATTTT. It translates to CASSEGGGGSNQPQHF.

The genes are TRBV7-9 and TRBJ2-7; D ambiguous. The ends were cut back, 2 bases at V and 2 bases at J, with 10 bases in the middle. Per the germline V gene, CDR1 is SEHNR and CDR2 is FQNEAQ (reference sequence). The CDR3 has 14 residues. The CDR3 coding sequence is TGTGCCAGCAGCTTATCGTTAGGAACCTACGAGCAGTACTTC. Encoded protein: CASSLSLGTYEQYF.

The chain combines TRBV7-9 with TRBJ2-2, with 11 nucleotides matching TRBD2. With V trimmed by 4 bases and J by 6 bases, 10 bases remained unmatched. From germline, CDR1 is SEHNR and CDR2 FQNEAQ (reference sequence). This CDR3 spans 17 amino acids. The DNA for the CDR3 is TGTGCCAGCAGCTATGTAGCGGGGGGGCCTGGGGCCGGGGAGCTGTTTTTT. This codes for CASSYVAGGPGAGELFF.

V usage is TRBV5-1 and J usage is TRBJ2-1; 11 bases match TRBD2. V gave up 0 bases and J gave up 15 bases; unmatched junction bases: 8. This CDR3 has 14 residues. Germline lookup yields CDR1 SGHRS and CDR2 YFSETQ. CDR3 sequence: CASSLVLAGERLFF. CDR3 DNA sequence: TGCGCCAGCAGCTTGGTACTAGCGGGAGAGCGGCTGTTCTTC. Full variable domain (missing parts from reference TRBV5-1 and TRBJ2-1): KAGVTQTPRYLIKTRGQQVTLSCSPISGHRSVSWYQQTPGQGLQFLFEYFSETQRNKGNFPGRFSGRQFSNSRSEMNVSTLELGDSALYLCASSLVLAGERLFFGPGTRLTVL.

The chain has TRBV19 and TRBJ2-7, with 10 bases matching TRBD2. This CDR3 region has 13 residues. The germline CDR1 and CDR2 sequences are LNHDA and SQIVND (reference sequence). Trimming removed 6 bases from V and 2 bases from J; junction bases left unmatched: 1. CDR3 region: CASRTSGTYEQYF. The CDR3, as DNA: TGTGCCAGTAGAACTAGCGGGACCTACGAGCAGTACTTC.

The sample holds a few counts of this clone. V and J are TRBV5-1 and TRBJ2-3; D is unclear. V dropped 0 bases and J dropped 2 bases, with 7 bases sitting between them. Germline V gene sequence: CDR1 SGHRS, CDR2 YFSETQ. CDR3 length equals 14 residues. The CDR3 region is CASSLVGVTDTQYF. The CDR3 DNA reads as TGCGCCAGCAGCTTGGTTGGCGTCACAGATACGCAGTATTTT. The full variable domain, rest sourced from reference TRBV5-1 and TRBJ2-3, is KAGVTQTPRYLIKTRGQQVTLSCSPISGHRSVSWYQQTPGQGLQFLFEYFSETQRNKGNFPGRFSGRQFSNSRSEMNVSTLELGDSALYLCASSLVGVTDTQYFGPGTRLTVL.